This T cell receptor beta chain was captured by sequencing in a study of beta chain features in type 1 diabetes. Study-wide results and caveats: Patients showed naive, central memory and Treg TCRB repertoires that appeared more similar than those of healthy donors.

As regards this clone: No antigen is known for it.

Reverse transcription of all isolated RNA meant that expressed TCRB transcripts were sequenced. TCRdb keeps only in-frame clones here, not all; method: immunoSEQ multiplex PCR. The sample includes roughly 500,000 clones, over 10% of them seen just once. The CDR3 sequence is 15 residues long. The V gene's germline CDR1 is GTSNPN and CDR2 SVGIG (reference sequence). The V gene end was trimmed by 3 bases and the J gene end by 4 bases; junction bases not matched to a gene: 9. The chain carries TRBV30 and TRBJ1-2, with TRBD1 matching over 9 bases. Sequencing was carried out using naive CD4+ T cells from blood. The TCR comes from a woman younger than 35 in good health. The CDR3, as DNA: TGTGCCTGGAGACCGGGACAGGGCCTTCTCTATGGCTACACCTTC. This sequence encodes CAWRPGQGLLYGYTF.